These 13 T cell receptor beta chains came from one sample sequenced in a study of blood T cells in healthy people across ages (dated by TCRdb to between 2015 and 2017). The library was generated by 5' RACE. The data were produced on an Illumina HiSeq 2500. A second PCR of about 7 to 12 cycles was run with a J-beta primer mix and a sample-barcoded 5' primer. The public sequencing data were trimmed at Q25 with fastp and processed into clonotypes with MiXCR by TCRdb, which kept only in-frame beta chains. Each entry merges the rows of one CDR3 protein and shows their most common DNA and genes. The sample records 650,000 to 1,000,000 distinct CDR3 sequences, roughly 40% of which are singletons. Together, the top ten hold 13% of the sample. Sequences were obtained from blood. The receptors come from a man aged 18 to 29 in good health.

J is TRBJ2-5 and V is TRBV7-2; 7 nucleotides align to TRBD1. The J call is doubtful: the DNA matches TRBJ2-1 better. CDR3 size: 16 residues. The germline gives CDR1 SGHTA, CDR2 FQGNSA. The CDR3 protein is CASSPATGSLGETQFF. CDR3 nucleotide sequence: TGTGCCAGCAGTCCAGCGACAGGGTCGTTGGGAGAGACCCAGTTCTTC.

Written as DNA, the CDR3 is TGTGCCAGCAGTTACTCGAAGGACGGGGCAAACTACAATGAGCAGTTCTTC. It translates to CASSYSKDGANYNEQFF. This chain joins TRBV6-2 or TRBV6-3 and TRBJ2-1; either TRBD1 or TRBD2 may fit D (5 bases each). V lost 0 bases, J lost 3 bases, and 15 bases lay in between. The germline gives CDR1 MNHEY, CDR2 SVGEGT. The CDR3 length is 17 residues.

This clonotype was counted a few times. J is TRBJ2-3 and V is TRBV3-1; D may be TRBD2 (6 bases). V was cut by 6 bases and J by 0 bases, with 19 bases left in between. Germline values: CDR1 LGHDT, CDR2 YNNKEL (reference sequence). CDR3 length equals 17 residues. CDR3 in DNA: TGTGCCAGCAGAAGCCCGTGGGGTAGCGGAAGCACAGATACGCAGTATTTT. Its protein product is CASRSPWGSGSTDTQYF.

The rearrangement links TRBV11-3 to TRBJ2-1; 7 bases align to TRBD2. Germline V gene data show CDR1 as SGHNT and CDR2 as YENEEA. V dropped 3 bases and J dropped 4; count of bases not matched to a gene: 6. The CDR3 is 15 amino acids. The DNA of the CDR3 is TGTGCCAGCAGCTTCTTCCTAGCGGAATACAATGAGCAGTTCTTC. Protein product: CASSFFLAEYNEQFF.

This clonotype has a handful of counts. The genes are TRBV7-9 and TRBJ2-3; D perhaps matches TRBD2 (7 bases). Germline CDR1 reads SEHNR; CDR2 reads FQNEAQ (reference sequence). This CDR3 is built from 16 residues. V lost 0 bases and J 5 bases, leaving 15 bases between the germline ends. CDR3 in DNA: TGTGCCAGCAGCTTAGCGGGGGGGCCTCCGATAGATACGCAGTATTTT. This codes for CASSLAGGPPIDTQYF.

Regarding this clonotype: A read error may be the cause here, since a much bigger clone is one base away. The chain employs TRBV7-2 and TRBJ2-1; tentatively, D is TRBD1 or TRBD2 (5 bases each). Trimming left V 4 bases short and J 0 bases short, with 10 bases between. Germline CDR1 and CDR2: SGHTA and FQGNSA. The CDR3 runs to 15 residues. Written as DNA, the CDR3 is TGTGCCAGCAGCTCGGCAGGGAGCTCCTACAATGAGCAGTTCTTC. It yields the protein CASSSAGSSYNEQFF.

As regards this clonotype: Compared with germline, one end of the junction differs, possibly owing to a read error. This chain links TRBV12-3 or TRBV12-4 with TRBJ1-2; D might be TRBD1 (5 bases). The CDR3 has 14 residues. The CDR3 DNA reads as TGTGCCAGCAGTTCCGGGGGGGGGTACTATGGCCACACCTTC. It translates to CASSSGGGYYGHTF.

J is TRBJ2-1 and V is TRBV5-1; 10 bases match TRBD1. CDR3 size: 16 residues. From germline, CDR1 is SGHRS and CDR2 YFSETQ. Trimming took 4 bases from V and 7 from J; bases not matched to a gene: 11. DNA of the CDR3: TGCGCCAGCAGCCTGATGTGGACAGGGGGGGAAAATGAGCAGTTCTTC. It yields the protein CASSLMWTGGENEQFF.

V and J are TRBV6-1 and TRBJ1-1; D is ambiguous. The CDR3 is made up of 16 amino acids. Germline V CDR1 and CDR2: MNHNS, SASEGT. Trimming removed 4 bases at V and 6 bases at J, with 21 bases between. Here the CDR3 reads CASSGPSEGWGPEAFF. CDR3 in DNA: TGTGCCAGCAGTGGCCCGAGTGAGGGTTGGGGTCCTGAAGCTTTCTTT.

In this sample, this clonotype turned up a few times. J is TRBJ2-1 and V is TRBV20-1, with 14 bases aligning to TRBD2. V shed 4 bases, J shed 7 bases, and the junction held 6 bases outside the gene matches. Per the germline V gene, CDR1 is DFQATT and CDR2 is SNEGSKA (reference sequence). This CDR3 spans 15 amino acids. CDR3 nucleotides: TGCAGTGCTATACCGGGACTAGCGGGGGAGAATGAGCAGTTCTTC. This sequence encodes CSAIPGLAGENEQFF.

This clonotype was recorded a few times. The chain recombines TRBV12-1 with TRBJ2-3; the table's D call, TRBD1, was not checked against the DNA. TRBV12-1 is a pseudogene segment. The CDR3 covers 16 residues. CDR3 coding DNA: TGTGCCAGCAGCTCAGGGGTGGGGCGGTGCACAGATACGCAGTATTTT. The encoded protein is CASSSGVGRCTDTQYF.

V is TRBV6-5 and J is TRBJ2-1; unclear D gene. The ends were cut back, 0 bases at V and 7 bases at J, with 10 bases in the middle. CDR3 length: 14 amino acids. Germline lookup yields CDR1 MNHEY and CDR2 SVGAGI. The CDR3 nucleotides are TGTGCCAGCAGTTACTCACGGAAAAAAAATGAGCAGTTCTTC. This gives the protein CASSYSRKKNEQFF.

This clonotype was observed a handful of times. V is TRBV20-1 and J is TRBJ1-4; 10 bases are shared with TRBD1. Unmatched junction bases numbered 9, after V lost 3 bases and J lost 5 bases. The CDR3 consists of 16 residues. The germline CDR1 and CDR2 sequences are DFQATT and SNEGSKA (reference sequence). CDR3 coding DNA: TGCAGTGCTAGGGTTATGGGACAGGGGAGGAATGAAAAACTGTTTTTT. It encodes CSARVMGQGRNEKLFF.